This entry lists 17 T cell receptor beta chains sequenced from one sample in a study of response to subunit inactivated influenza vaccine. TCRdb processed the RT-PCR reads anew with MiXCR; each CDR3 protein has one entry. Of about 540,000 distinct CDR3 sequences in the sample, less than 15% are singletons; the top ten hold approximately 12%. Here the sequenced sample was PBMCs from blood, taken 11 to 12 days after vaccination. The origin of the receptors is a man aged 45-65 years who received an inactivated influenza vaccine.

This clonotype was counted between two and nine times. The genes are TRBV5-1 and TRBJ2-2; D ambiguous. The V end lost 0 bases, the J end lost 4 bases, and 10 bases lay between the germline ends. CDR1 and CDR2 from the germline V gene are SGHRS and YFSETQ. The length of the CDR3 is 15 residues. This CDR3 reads CASSLAGLVTGELFF. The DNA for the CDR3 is TGCGCCAGCAGCTTGGCCGGTTTGGTCACCGGGGAGCTGTTTTTT.

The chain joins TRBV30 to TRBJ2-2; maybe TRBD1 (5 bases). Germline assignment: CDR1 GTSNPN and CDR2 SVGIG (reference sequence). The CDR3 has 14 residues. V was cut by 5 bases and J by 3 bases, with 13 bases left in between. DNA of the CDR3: TGTGCCTGGGGCCAGGGCGTAGACACCGGGGAGCTGTTTTTT. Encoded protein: CAWGQGVDTGELFF.

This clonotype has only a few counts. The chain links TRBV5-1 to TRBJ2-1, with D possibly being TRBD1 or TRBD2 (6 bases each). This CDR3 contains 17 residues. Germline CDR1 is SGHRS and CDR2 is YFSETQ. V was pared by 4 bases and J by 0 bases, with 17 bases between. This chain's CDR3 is CASSGETGRSSYNEQFF. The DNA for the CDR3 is TGCGCCAGCAGCGGCGAAACAGGGAGGAGCTCCTACAATGAGCAGTTCTTC.

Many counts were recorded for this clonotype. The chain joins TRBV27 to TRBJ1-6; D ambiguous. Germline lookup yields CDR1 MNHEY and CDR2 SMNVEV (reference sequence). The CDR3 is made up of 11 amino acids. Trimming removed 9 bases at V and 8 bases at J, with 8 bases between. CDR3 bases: TGTGCCAGTCGCCGGGATTCACCCCTCCACTTT. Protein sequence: CASRRDSPLHF.

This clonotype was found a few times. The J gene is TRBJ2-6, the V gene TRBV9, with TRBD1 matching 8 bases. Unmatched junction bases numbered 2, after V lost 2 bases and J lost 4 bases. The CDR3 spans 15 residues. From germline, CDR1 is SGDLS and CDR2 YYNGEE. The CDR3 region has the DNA TGTGCCAGCAGCGTGACAGGGGCAGGGGCCAACGTCCTGACTTTC. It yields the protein CASSVTGAGANVLTF.

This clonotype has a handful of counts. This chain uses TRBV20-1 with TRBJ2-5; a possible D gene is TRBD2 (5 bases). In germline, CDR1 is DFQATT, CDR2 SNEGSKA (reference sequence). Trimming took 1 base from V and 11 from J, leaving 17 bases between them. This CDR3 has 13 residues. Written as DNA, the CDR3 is TGCAGTGCTAGAGTGGGGAGAATACCTTCTCAGTACTTC. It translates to CSARVGRIPSQYF.

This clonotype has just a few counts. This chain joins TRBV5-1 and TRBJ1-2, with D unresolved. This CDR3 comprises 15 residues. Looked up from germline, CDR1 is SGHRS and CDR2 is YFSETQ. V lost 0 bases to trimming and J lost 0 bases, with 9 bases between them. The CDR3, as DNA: TGCGCCAGCAGCTTGGACGGTTTCACTAACTATGGCTACACCTTC. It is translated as CASSLDGFTNYGYTF.

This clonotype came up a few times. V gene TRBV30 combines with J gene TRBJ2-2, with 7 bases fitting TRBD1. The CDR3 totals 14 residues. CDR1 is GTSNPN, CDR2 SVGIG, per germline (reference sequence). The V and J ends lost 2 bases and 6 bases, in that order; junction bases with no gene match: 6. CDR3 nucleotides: TGTGCCTGGAGTACACAGGGGACGTCCGGGGAGCTGTTTTTT. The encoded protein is CAWSTQGTSGELFF.

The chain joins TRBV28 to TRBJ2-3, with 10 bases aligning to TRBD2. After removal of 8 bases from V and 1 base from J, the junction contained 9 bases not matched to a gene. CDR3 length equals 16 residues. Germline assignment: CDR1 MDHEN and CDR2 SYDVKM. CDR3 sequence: CASHTLAGAGTDTQYF. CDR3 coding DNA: TGTGCCAGCCACACCCTAGCGGGAGCGGGCACAGATACGCAGTATTTT.

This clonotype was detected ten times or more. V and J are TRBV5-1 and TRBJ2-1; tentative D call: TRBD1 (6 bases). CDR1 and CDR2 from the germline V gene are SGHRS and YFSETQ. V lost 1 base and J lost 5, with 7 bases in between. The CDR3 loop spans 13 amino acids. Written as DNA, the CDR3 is TGCGCCAGCAGCTTGACAGGGAACAATGAGCAGTTCTTC. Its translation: CASSLTGNNEQFF.

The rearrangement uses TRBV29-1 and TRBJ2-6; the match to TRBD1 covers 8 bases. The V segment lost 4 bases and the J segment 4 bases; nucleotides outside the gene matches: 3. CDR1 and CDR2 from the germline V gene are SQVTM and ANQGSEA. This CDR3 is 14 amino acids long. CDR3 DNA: TGCAGCGTTGGACAGGGGTCGGGGGCCAACGTCCTGACTTTC. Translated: CSVGQGSGANVLTF.

DNA of the CDR3: TGCAGTGCAAACCAGGGCATCCAAAAACTGTTTTTT. Its translation: CSANQGIQKLFF. The rearrangement joins TRBV20-1 to TRBJ1-4; perhaps TRBD1 as D (5 bases). CDR3 length equals 12 residues. The V gene lost 6 bases and the J gene lost 9 bases, with 14 bases spanning the gap. The germline gives CDR1 DFQATT, CDR2 SNEGSKA (reference sequence).

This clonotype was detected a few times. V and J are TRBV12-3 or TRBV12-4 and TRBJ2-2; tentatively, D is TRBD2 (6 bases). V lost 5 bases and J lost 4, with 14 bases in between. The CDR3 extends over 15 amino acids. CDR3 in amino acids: CASSPGVAVTGELFF. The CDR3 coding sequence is TGTGCCAGCAGTCCCGGGGTAGCGGTCACCGGGGAGCTGTTTTTT.

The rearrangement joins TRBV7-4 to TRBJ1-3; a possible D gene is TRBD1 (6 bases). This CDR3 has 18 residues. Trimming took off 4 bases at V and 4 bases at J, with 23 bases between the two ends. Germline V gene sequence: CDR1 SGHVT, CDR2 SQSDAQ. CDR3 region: CASSSGESGRKSGNTIYF. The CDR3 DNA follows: TGTGCCAGCAGCTCAGGGGAGTCTGGGCGGAAGTCCGGAAACACCATATATTTT.

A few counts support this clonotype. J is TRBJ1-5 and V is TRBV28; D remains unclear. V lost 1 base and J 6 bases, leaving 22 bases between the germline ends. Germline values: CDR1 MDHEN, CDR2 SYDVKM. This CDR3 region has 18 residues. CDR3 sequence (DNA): TGTGCCAGCAGTTTATTGGCACCCTGGAGTAGGGAGGGTCAGCCCCAGCATTTT. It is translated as CASSLLAPWSREGQPQHF.

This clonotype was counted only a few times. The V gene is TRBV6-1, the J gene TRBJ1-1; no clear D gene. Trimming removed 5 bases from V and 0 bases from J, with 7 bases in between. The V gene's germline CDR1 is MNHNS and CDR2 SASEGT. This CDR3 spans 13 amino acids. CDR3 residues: CASSTYLNTEAFF. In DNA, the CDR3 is TGTGCCAGCAGTACGTACCTGAACACTGAAGCTTTCTTT.

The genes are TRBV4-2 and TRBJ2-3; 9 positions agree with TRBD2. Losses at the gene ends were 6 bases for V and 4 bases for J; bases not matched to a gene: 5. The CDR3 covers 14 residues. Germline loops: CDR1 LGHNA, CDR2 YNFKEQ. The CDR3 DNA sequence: TGTGCCAGCAGGCGGGGGGGCCTCCCAGATACGCAGTATTTT. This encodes CASRRGGLPDTQYF.